This T cell receptor beta chain derives from a study of CD4 T cells in relation to SARS-CoV-2 and coronaviruses. Across the study: Negative control cultures got HIV-1 Nef peptides or no peptide.

The data were produced by immunoSEQ multiplex PCR, yet TCRdb's version contains in-frame clones alone and is incomplete. There are 25,000 to 30,000 clones in the sample; just under 75% occur only once, and 20% to 25% lies in the top ten. Comment on this clone: Its antigen is undetermined.

CDR1 LGHDT and CDR2 YNNKEL come from the germline V gene (reference sequence). Trimming pared 1 base from V and 2 bases from J, leaving 12 bases between. The CDR3 is made up of 16 amino acids. The unexposed donors gave CD4+ T cells in about 2011-2019, prior to COVID-19. The cells were cultured for over eight days before CD4+ T cells were isolated. Sequencing was carried out using CD4+ T cells from PBMCs, cultured in vitro. The source is a human donor in good health. The rearrangement joins TRBV3-1 (or the pseudogene TRBV3-2) to TRBJ1-5, with a tentative D call TRBD1 (5 bases). CDR3 loop: CASSQGGTRGNQPQHF. CDR3 coding DNA: TGTGCCAGCAGCCAAGGCGGGACCCGGGGCAATCAGCCCCAGCATTTT.